The next 22 T cell receptor beta chains were all read from a single sample in a study of blood T cell repertoires in COVID-19. Sequencing was performed with immunoSEQ multiplex PCR; in TCRdb, only in-frame clones are kept and a portion is missing. The sample lists under 95,000 clones, approximately 86% occurring once. Material for sequencing was peripheral blood. The receptors derive from a woman older than 75 with acute or convalescent COVID-19.

This clone has only a few counts. The V and J genes are TRBV5-1 and TRBJ1-4; 7 bases agree with TRBD1. Germline CDR1 is SGHRS and CDR2 is YFSETQ. The CDR3 is 14 amino acids. J lost 7 bases, V lost 5 bases, and 8 bases had no gene match. For the CDR3, the DNA is TGCGCCAGCAGTGCGGGACAGATGGGTGAAAAACTGTTTTTT. This sequence encodes CASSAGQMGEKLFF. The full variable domain, its missing parts supplied by reference TRBV5-1 and TRBJ1-4, is KAGVTQTPRYLIKTRGQQVTLSCSPISGHRSVSWYQQTPGQGLQFLFEYFSETQRNKGNFPGRFSGRQFSNSRSEMNVSTLELGDSALYLCASSAGQMGEKLFFGSGTQLSVL.

This chain joins TRBV3-1 (or the pseudogene TRBV3-2) and TRBJ2-3; no clear D. Germline V lookup: CDR1 LGHDT, CDR2 YNNKEL (reference sequence). With 4 bases removed from V and 7 bases from J, the gap between germline ends came to 15 bases. This CDR3 spans 14 amino acids. This chain's CDR3 is CASSLSSAQYTQYF. The CDR3 DNA sequence: TGTGCCAGCAGCCTTTCTAGTGCACAATATACGCAGTATTTT.

This clone has a single count. This rearrangement joins TRBV5-6 to TRBJ1-1, with D unclear. Germline loops: CDR1 SGHDT, CDR2 YYEEEE. The CDR3 is 15 amino acids. The V and J ends lost 2 bases and 4 bases respectively, with 15 bases between them. CDR3 sequence reads: CASSLRLVMGTEAFF. The DNA for the CDR3 is TGTGCCAGCAGCTTACGACTGGTCATGGGCACTGAAGCTTTCTTT.

The chain combines TRBV5-1 with TRBJ2-1; possibly TRBD2 for D (5 bases). V lost 4 bases and J lost 7, with 15 bases in between. The CDR3 loop spans 14 amino acids. Germline CDR1 is SGHRS and CDR2 is YFSETQ. The CDR3 DNA reads as TGCGCCAGCAGCGAAAGAGGGTTTGGAAATGAGCAGTTCTTC. It is translated as CASSERGFGNEQFF.

The chain joins TRBV7-2 to TRBJ1-6; tentatively, D is TRBD1 (5 bases). CDR3 length: 16 amino acids. Germline V lookup: CDR1 SGHTA, CDR2 FQGNSA. V lost 5 bases and J 2 bases, leaving 13 bases between the germline ends. The CDR3 reads CASSLGEIPYNSPLHF. CDR3 nucleotides: TGTGCCAGCAGCCTAGGGGAGATACCCTATAATTCACCCCTCCACTTT.

The V gene is TRBV7-4, the J gene TRBJ2-1; TRBD2 agrees at 12 bases. V was pared by 5 bases and J by 5 bases, with 4 bases of the junction left unmatched. The CDR3 consists of 15 residues. Germline V gene lookup returns CDR1 SGHVT and CDR2 SQSDAQ. CDR3 nucleotides: TGTGCCAGCAGCCCAACTAGCGGGGGGAACAATGAGCAGTTCTTC. Encoded protein: CASSPTSGGNNEQFF.

The chain combines TRBV2 with TRBJ2-3; tentative D call: TRBD2 (6 bases). The germline V gene has CDR1 SNHLY and CDR2 FYNNEI. Trimming took 2 bases from V and 0 from J, leaving 9 bases between them. The CDR3 runs to 15 residues. The chain's CDR3 is CASSERRGSTDTQYF. In nucleotides, the CDR3 is TGTGCCAGCAGTGAAAGGCGGGGTAGCACAGATACGCAGTATTTT.

The genes are TRBV12-3 or TRBV12-4 and TRBJ1-1; TRBD1 aligns across 8 bases. This CDR3 spans 13 amino acids. After removal of 3 bases from V and 4 bases from J, the junction contained 1 base not matched to a gene. The CDR3 spells CASSFGQGTEAFF. CDR3 bases: TGTGCCAGCAGTTTTGGACAGGGCACTGAAGCTTTCTTT.

The V call is TRBV3-1 (or the pseudogene TRBV3-2), the J call TRBJ1-5, with a tentative D call TRBD1 (5 bases). V was clipped by 4 bases and J by 8 bases, with 12 bases between them. Germline CDR1 reads LGHDT; CDR2 reads YNNKEL (reference sequence). CDR3 length: 13 amino acids. The CDR3, as DNA: TGTGCCAGCAGCCCCACGGGAGGGGAGCCCCAGCATTTT. Its translation is CASSPTGGEPQHF.

The CDR3 protein is CASSLNSGGWETQYF. The CDR3 DNA reads TGTGCCAGCAGCTTAAATAGCGGGGGGTGGGAGACCCAGTACTTC. This chain joins TRBV7-2 and TRBJ2-5, with TRBD2 matching 10 bases. CDR1 is SGHTA, CDR2 FQGNSA, per germline. V lost 2 bases, J lost 5 bases, and 5 bases stayed unmatched. The length of the CDR3 is 15 residues.

The chain uses TRBV7-8 and TRBJ1-2, with TRBD1 matching over 7 bases. Germline V gene sequence: CDR1 SGHVS, CDR2 FQNEAQ. This CDR3 contains 15 residues. Trimming cost V 1 base and J 4 bases; bases outside gene matches: 6. CDR3 DNA sequence: TGTGCCAGCAGCTTAGGCGTAGGGGGCGGCTATGGCTACACCTTC. This gives the protein CASSLGVGGGYGYTF.

The chain uses TRBV7-2 and TRBJ2-1, with TRBD2 matching over 13 bases. Trimming took 1 base from V and 5 from J; bases not matched to a gene: 8. Germline-derived CDR1 and CDR2 are SGHTA and FQGNSA. CDR3 length: 18 amino acids. The CDR3 DNA follows: TGTGCCAGCAGCTTAGTACTAGCGGGGGGGCCGAGGGACAATGAGCAGTTCTTC. It is translated as CASSLVLAGGPRDNEQFF. Looking up the rest from reference TRBV7-2 and TRBJ2-1 gives the full variable domain: GAGVSQSPSNKVTEKGKDVELRCDPISGHTALYWYRQSLGQGLEFLIYFQGNSAPDKSGLPSDRFSAERTGGSVSTLTIQRTQQEDSAVYLCASSLVLAGGPRDNEQFFGPGTRLTVL.

The CDR3 reads CASRITGVYEQYF. CDR3 sequence (DNA): TGTGCCAGCAGAATTACCGGGGTCTACGAGCAGTACTTC. The chain uses TRBV12-3 or TRBV12-4 and TRBJ2-7, with D perhaps TRBD2 (5 bases). The V and J ends lost 6 bases and 3 bases respectively, with 12 bases between them. The CDR3 consists of 13 residues.

V gene TRBV18 combines with J gene TRBJ1-4, with D possibly being TRBD1 (5 bases). CDR1 KGHSH and CDR2 LQKENI come from the germline V gene. This CDR3 contains 14 residues. The germline V and J ends were trimmed by 6 bases and 3 bases, with 11 bases remaining between them. The DNA for the CDR3 is TGTGCCAGCTCCCAGGGCTCGGCTAATGAAAAACTGTTTTTT. Its protein is CASSQGSANEKLFF. Supplemented by reference TRBV18 and TRBJ1-4, the full variable domain reads NAGVMQNPRHLVRRRGQEARLRCSPMKGHSHVYWYRQLPEEGLKFMVYLQKENIIDESGMPKERFSAEFPKEGPSILRIQQVVRGDSAAYFCASSQGSANEKLFFGSGTQLSVL.

The chain joins TRBV7-8 to TRBJ1-1; D is possibly TRBD1 (6 bases). V was cut by 7 bases and J by 6 bases, with 15 bases left in between. This CDR3 contains 13 residues. CDR1 SGHVS and CDR2 FQNEAQ come from the germline V gene. CDR3 loop: CASTPRGGAEAFF. The CDR3 nucleotides read TGTGCCAGCACCCCACGAGGGGGAGCTGAAGCTTTCTTT.

The chain has TRBV5-1 and TRBJ2-1, with a tentative D call TRBD2 (6 bases). CDR3 length equals 15 residues. The germline V gene has CDR1 SGHRS and CDR2 YFSETQ. Trimming pared 0 bases from V and 4 bases from J, leaving 11 bases between. CDR3 protein: CASSLESGPYNEQFF. In DNA form, the CDR3 reads TGCGCCAGCAGCTTGGAAAGCGGGCCTTACAATGAGCAGTTCTTC.

The rearrangement links TRBV24-1 to TRBJ1-5, with TRBD1 matching over 8 bases. Trimming removed 4 bases from V and 4 bases from J; junction bases left unmatched: 8. Germline V gene lookup returns CDR1 KGHDR and CDR2 SFDVKD. This CDR3 has 16 amino acids. This CDR3 is CATSDQTGVWNQPQHF. CDR3 nucleotide sequence: TGTGCCACCAGTGACCAGACAGGGGTTTGGAATCAGCCCCAGCATTTT.

The rearrangement joins TRBV18 to TRBJ2-5; D is unclear. With 2 bases removed from V and 5 bases from J, the gap between germline ends came to 9 bases. The germline gives CDR1 KGHSH, CDR2 LQKENI. This CDR3 has 13 amino acids. Written as DNA, the CDR3 is TGTGCCAGCTCACCAGTTGTCGCGGAGACCCAGTACTTC. Translated: CASSPVVAETQYF. Full variable domain (remainder filled in from reference TRBV18 and TRBJ2-5): NAGVMQNPRHLVRRRGQEARLRCSPMKGHSHVYWYRQLPEEGLKFMVYLQKENIIDESGMPKERFSAEFPKEGPSILRIQQVVRGDSAAYFCASSPVVAETQYFGPGTRLLVL.

V is TRBV2 and J is TRBJ2-7; D is possibly TRBD1 (5 bases). Germline values: CDR1 SNHLY, CDR2 FYNNEI. V was clipped by 9 bases and J by 7 bases, with 22 bases between them. The length of the CDR3 is 14 residues. The CDR3: CASATGESTTEQYF. The CDR3 region has the DNA TGTGCCAGTGCTACAGGAGAATCTACGACGGAGCAGTACTTC.

The CDR3 DNA is TGCAGCGTTGAGTGGGACAGGGGGCTCGTAATGAACACTGAAGCTTTCTTT. It codes for CSVEWDRGLVMNTEAFF. The chain uses TRBV29-1 and TRBJ1-1; 12 bases fit TRBD1. With V trimmed by 3 bases and J by 0 bases, 8 bases remained unmatched. Germline CDR1 SQVTM, CDR2 ANQGSEA. CDR3 length: 17 amino acids.

This chain's CDR3 is CASKERGGDEQFF. DNA for the CDR3: TGTGCCAGCAAAGAGCGGGGAGGGGATGAGCAGTTCTTC. This sequence joins TRBV28 and TRBJ2-1, with 7 bases fitting TRBD2. Losses at the gene ends were 7 bases for V and 8 bases for J; bases not matched to a gene: 8. The V gene's germline CDR1 is MDHEN and CDR2 SYDVKM. There are 13 residues in the CDR3.

The chain uses TRBV18 and TRBJ1-6; 7 positions match TRBD1. Germline CDR1 reads KGHSH; CDR2 reads LQKENI. J lost 7 bases, V lost 3 bases, and 12 bases had no gene match. CDR3 length equals 17 residues. The CDR3 sequence is CASSPPWDSKTNSPLHF. The DNA of the CDR3 is TGTGCCAGCTCACCTCCTTGGGACAGCAAAACCAATTCACCCCTCCACTTT.